This TCR beta chain came from a study of blood T cell repertoires in COVID-19. The repertoire was sequenced with immunoSEQ multiplex PCR; TCRdb's copy has only in-frame clones and lacks some. The top ten clones hold roughly 0.51% of a sample with fewer than 95,000 clones, approximately 90% of them seen once. The clonotype originates from a man in his sixties with acute or convalescent COVID-19. Sample: peripheral blood.

CDR3 sequence (DNA): TGTGCCAGTAGTATAGGCAGATCCTACGAGCAGTACTTC. Residues: CASSIGRSYEQYF. J is TRBJ2-7 and V is TRBV19; D not certain. The CDR3 loop spans 13 amino acids. Trimming took off 1 base at V and 1 base at J, with 5 bases between the two ends. Germline V gene lookup returns CDR1 LNHDA and CDR2 SQIVND (reference sequence).